This TCR beta chain was profiled in a study of shared clonotypes between healthy human individuals. Study-level background: CD8 memory received one plate per donor, CD8 naive two, CD4 memory three and CD4 naive three.

Within Nashville, Tennessee resided all donors, each a Caucasian adult. Study results and caveats: Naive CD4 clonotypes were shared across several donors at 4.5% to 6.5%.

From germline, CDR1 is SGHRS and CDR2 YFSETQ. J was trimmed by 4 bases and V by 2 bases; bases with no gene match: 11. The CDR3 has 17 amino acids. A word on this clone: As yet, its antigen is unknown.

It was roughly 190 ng DNA, 25,000 to 35,000 T cell genomes, that sorted-subset replicate PCRs used. Sequenced by immunoSEQ multiplex PCR; TCRdb stores in-frame clones only, minus some. The table lists fewer than 400,000 clones, 74% of them singletons. The chain employs TRBV5-1 and TRBJ2-5, with TRBD2 matching over 10 bases. This sequence was found in a man aged 25-45 years in good health. Sequencing was performed on memory CD4+ T cells sorted from blood. The sample's subset: CD45RA-negative fraction. The CDR3 protein is CASSFFVSSGSIETQYF. CDR3 sequence (DNA): TGCGCCAGCAGCTTTTTCGTGTCTAGCGGGAGTATAGAGACCCAGTACTTC.